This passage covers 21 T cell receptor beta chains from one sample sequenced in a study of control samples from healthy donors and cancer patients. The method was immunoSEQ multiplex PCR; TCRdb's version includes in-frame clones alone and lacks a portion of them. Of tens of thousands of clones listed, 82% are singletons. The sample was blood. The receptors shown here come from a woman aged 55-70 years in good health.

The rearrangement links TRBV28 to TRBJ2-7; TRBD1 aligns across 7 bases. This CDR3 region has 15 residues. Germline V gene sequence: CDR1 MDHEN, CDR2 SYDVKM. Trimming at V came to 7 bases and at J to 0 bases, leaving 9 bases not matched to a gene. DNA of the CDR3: TGTGCCAGCACCCCGGCCGGGACAGCCTCCTACGAGCAGTACTTC. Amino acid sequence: CASTPAGTASYEQYF. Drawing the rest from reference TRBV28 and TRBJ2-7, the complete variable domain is DVKVTQSSRYLVKRTGEKVFLECVQDMDHENMFWYRQDPGLGLRLIYFSYDVKMKEKGDIPEGYSVSREKKERFSLILESASTNQTSMYLCASTPAGTASYEQYFGPGTRLTVT.

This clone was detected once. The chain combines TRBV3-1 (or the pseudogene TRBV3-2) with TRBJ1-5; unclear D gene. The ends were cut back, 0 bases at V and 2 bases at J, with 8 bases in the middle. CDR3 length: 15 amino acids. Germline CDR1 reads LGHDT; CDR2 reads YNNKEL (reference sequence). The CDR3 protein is CASSQDRGGNQPQHF. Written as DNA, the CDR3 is TGTGCCAGCAGCCAAGATCGGGGTGGCAATCAGCCCCAGCATTTT.

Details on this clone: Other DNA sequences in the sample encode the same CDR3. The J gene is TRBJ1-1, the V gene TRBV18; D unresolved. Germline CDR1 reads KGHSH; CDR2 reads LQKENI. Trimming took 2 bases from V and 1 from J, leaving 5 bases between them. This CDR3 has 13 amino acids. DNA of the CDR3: TGTGCCAGCTCACCAACAGAGAACACTGAAGCTTTCTTT. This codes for CASSPTENTEAFF.

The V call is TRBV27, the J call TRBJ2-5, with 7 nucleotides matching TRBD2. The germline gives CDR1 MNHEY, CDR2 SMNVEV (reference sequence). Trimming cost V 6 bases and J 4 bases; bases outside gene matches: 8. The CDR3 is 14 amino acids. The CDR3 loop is CASRQLTGGETQYF. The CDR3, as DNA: TGTGCCAGCAGGCAGCTTACGGGAGGAGAGACCCAGTACTTC.

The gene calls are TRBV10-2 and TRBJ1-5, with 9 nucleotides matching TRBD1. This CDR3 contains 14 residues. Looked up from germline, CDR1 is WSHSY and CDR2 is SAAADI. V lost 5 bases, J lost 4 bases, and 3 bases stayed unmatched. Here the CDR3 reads CASSTGQGNQPQHF. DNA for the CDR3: TGCGCCAGCAGTACCGGACAGGGGAATCAGCCCCAGCATTTT.

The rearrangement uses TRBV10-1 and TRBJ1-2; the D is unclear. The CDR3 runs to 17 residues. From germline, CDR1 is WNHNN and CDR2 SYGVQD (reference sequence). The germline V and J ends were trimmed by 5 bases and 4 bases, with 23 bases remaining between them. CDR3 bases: TGCGCCAGCAGTAGAGGTCTTTCGCCTGGGGAAAGCTATGGCTACACCTTC. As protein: CASSRGLSPGESYGYTF.

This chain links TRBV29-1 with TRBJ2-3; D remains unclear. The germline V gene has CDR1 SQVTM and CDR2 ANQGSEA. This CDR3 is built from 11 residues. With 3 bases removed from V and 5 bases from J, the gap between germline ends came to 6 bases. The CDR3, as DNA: TGCAGCGTTGACAGATTAGATACGCAGTATTTT. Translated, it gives CSVDRLDTQYF.

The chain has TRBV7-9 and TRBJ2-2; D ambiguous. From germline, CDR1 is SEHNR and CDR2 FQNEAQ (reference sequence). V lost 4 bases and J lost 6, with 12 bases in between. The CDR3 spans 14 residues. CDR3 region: CASSSLTVAGELFF. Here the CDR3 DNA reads TGTGCCAGCAGCTCCCTCACAGTCGCCGGGGAGCTGTTTTTT.

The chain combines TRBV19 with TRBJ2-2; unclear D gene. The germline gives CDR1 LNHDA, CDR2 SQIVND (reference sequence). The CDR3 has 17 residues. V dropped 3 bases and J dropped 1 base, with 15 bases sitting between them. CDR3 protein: CASSILTAGWNTGELFF. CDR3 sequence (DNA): TGTGCCAGTAGTATCCTGACCGCCGGATGGAACACCGGGGAGCTGTTTTTT.

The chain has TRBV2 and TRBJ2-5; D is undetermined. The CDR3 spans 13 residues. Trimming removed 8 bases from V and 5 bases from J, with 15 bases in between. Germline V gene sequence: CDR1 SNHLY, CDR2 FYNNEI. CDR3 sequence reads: CASGKTRAETQYF. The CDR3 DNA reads TGTGCCAGCGGAAAGACCCGGGCGGAGACCCAGTACTTC.

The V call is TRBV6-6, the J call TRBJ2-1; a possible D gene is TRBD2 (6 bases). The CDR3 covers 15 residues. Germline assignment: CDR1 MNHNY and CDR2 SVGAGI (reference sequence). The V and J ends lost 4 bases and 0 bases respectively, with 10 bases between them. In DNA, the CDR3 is TGTGCCAGCAGTTGGGACTTTAGCTCCTACAATGAGCAGTTCTTC. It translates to CASSWDFSSYNEQFF.

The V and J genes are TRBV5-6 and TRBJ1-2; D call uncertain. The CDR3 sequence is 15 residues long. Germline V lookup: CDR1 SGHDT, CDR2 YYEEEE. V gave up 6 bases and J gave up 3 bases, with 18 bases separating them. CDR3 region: CASNTRAEVYYGYTF. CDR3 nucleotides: TGTGCCAGCAACACCCGGGCCGAGGTTTACTATGGCTACACCTTC.

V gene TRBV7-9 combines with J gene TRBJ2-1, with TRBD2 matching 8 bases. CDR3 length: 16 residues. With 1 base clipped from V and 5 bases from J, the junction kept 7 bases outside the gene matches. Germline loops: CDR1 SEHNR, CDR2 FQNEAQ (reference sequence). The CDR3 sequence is CASSLVYGGANNEQFF. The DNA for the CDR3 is TGTGCCAGCAGCTTAGTATACGGGGGGGCAAACAATGAGCAGTTCTTC.

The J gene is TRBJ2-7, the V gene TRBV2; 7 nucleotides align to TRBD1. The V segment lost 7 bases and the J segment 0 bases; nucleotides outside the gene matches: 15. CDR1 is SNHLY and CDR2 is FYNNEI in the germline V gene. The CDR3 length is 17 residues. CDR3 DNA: TGTGCCAGCACCCCGAGAGGCCCTAGACAGGGCTCCTACGAGCAGTACTTC. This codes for CASTPRGPRQGSYEQYF. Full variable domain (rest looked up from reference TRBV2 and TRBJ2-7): EPEVTQTPSHQVTQMGQEVILRCVPISNHLYFYWYRQILGQKVEFLVSFYNNEISEKSEIFDDQFSVERPDGSNFTLKIRSTKLEDSAMYFCASTPRGPRQGSYEQYFGPGTRLTVT.

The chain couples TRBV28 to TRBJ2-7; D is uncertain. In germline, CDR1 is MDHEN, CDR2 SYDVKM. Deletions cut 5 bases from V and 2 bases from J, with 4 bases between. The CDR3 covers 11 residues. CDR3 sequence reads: CASSHTYEQYF. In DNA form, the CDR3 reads TGTGCCAGCAGTCACACCTACGAGCAGTACTTC.

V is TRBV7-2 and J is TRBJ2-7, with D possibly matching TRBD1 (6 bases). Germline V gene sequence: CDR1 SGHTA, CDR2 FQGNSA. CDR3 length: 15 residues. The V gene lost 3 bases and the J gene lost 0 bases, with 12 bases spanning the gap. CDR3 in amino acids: CASSFTSGVSYEQYF. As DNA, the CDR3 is TGTGCCAGCAGCTTCACCTCAGGGGTCTCCTACGAGCAGTACTTC.

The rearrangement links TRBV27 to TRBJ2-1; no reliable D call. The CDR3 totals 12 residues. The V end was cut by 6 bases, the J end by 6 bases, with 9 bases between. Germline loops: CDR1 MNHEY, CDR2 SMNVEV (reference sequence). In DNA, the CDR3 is TGTGCCAGCAGAGACCACCCCAATGAGCAGTTCTTC. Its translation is CASRDHPNEQFF.

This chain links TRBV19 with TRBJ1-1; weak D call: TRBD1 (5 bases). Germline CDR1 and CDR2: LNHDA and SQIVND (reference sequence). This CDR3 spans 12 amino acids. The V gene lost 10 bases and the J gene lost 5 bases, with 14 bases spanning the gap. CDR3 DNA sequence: TGTGCCACCGGGGGGGTAGGGACTGAAGCTTTCTTT. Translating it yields CATGGVGTEAFF. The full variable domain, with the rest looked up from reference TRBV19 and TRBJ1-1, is DGGITQSPKYLFRKEGQNVTLSCEQNLNHDAMYWYRQDPGQGLRLIYYSQIVNDFQKGDIAEGYSVSREKKESFPLTVTSAQKNPTAFYLCATGGVGTEAFFGQGTRLTVV.

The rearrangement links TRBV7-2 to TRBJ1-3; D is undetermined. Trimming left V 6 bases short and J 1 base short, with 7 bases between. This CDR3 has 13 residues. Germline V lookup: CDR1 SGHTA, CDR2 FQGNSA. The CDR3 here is CASRGRSGNTIYF. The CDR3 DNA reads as TGTGCCAGCAGAGGACGATCTGGAAACACCATATATTTT.

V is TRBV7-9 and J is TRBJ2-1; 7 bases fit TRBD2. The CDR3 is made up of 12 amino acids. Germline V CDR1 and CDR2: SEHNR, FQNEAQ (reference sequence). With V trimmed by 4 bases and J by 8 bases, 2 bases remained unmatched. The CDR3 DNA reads TGTGCCAGCAGCTGGACTAGGGATGAGCAGTTCTTC. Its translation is CASSWTRDEQFF. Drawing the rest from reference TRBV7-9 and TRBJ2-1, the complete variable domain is DTGVSQNPRHKITKRGQNVTFRCDPISEHNRLYWYRQTLGQGPEFLTYFQNEAQLEKSRLLSDRFSAERPKGSFSTLEIQRTEQGDSAMYLCASSWTRDEQFFGPGTRLTVL.

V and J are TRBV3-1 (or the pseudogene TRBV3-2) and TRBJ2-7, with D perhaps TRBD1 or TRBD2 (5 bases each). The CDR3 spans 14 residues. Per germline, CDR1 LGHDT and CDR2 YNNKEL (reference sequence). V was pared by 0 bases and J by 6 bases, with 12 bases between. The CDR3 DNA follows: TGTGCCAGCAGCCAAGATTTGAGGGGCCGCGAGCAGTACTTC. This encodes CASSQDLRGREQYF.